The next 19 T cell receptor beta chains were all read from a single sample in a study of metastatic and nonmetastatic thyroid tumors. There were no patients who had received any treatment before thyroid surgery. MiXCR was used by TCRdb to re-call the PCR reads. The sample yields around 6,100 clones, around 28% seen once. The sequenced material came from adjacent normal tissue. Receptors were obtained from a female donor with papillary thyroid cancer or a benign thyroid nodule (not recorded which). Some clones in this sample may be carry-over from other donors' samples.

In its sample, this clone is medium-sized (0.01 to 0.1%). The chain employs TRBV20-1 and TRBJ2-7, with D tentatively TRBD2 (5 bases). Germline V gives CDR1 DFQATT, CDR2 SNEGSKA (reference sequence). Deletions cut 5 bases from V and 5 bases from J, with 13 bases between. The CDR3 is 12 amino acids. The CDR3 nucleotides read TGCAGTGCTTACGAGGGTCAGGACGAGCAGTACTTC. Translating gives CSAYEGQDEQYF.

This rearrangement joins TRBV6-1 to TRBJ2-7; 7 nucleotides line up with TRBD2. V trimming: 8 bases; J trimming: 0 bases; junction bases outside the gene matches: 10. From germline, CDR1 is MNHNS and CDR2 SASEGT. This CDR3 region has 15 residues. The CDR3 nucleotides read TGTGCCAGCTCCCCGGGGAGGGCGAGCTCCTACGAGCAGTACTTC. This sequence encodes CASSPGRASSYEQYF.

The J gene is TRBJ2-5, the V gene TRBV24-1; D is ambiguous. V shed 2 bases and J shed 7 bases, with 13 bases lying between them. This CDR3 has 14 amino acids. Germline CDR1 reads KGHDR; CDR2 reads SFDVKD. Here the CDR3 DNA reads TGTGCCACCAGTGATTCTTCTAGGTGGCGGACCCAGTACTTC. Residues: CATSDSSRWRTQYF.

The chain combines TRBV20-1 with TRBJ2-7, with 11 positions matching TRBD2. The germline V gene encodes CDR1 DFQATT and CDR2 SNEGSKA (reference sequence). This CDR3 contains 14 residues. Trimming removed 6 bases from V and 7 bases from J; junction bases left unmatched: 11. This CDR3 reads CSAIIAGGRSEQYF. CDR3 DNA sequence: TGCAGTGCCATCATAGCGGGAGGGCGGAGTGAGCAGTACTTC.

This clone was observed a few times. CDR3 amino acids: CASRSGGAANEKLFF. For the CDR3, the DNA is TGTGCCAGTAGGTCAGGGGGCGCAGCTAATGAAAAACTGTTTTTT. This chain connects TRBV19 to TRBJ1-4, with 8 bases that match TRBD1. CDR1 LNHDA and CDR2 SQIVND come from the germline V gene (reference sequence). With 6 bases clipped from V and 3 bases from J, the junction kept 6 bases outside the gene matches. This CDR3 region has 15 residues. The full variable domain, in which reference TRBV19 and TRBJ1-4 provide the parts outside the CDR3, is DGGITQSPKYLFRKEGQNVTLSCEQNLNHDAMYWYRQDPGQGLRLIYYSQIVNDFQKGDIAEGYSVSREKKESFPLTVTSAQKNPTAFYLCASRSGGAANEKLFFGSGTQLSVL.

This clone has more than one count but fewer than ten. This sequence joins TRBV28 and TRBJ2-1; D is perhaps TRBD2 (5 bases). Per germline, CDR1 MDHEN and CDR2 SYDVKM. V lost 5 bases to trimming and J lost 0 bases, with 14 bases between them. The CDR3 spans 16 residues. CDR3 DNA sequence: TGTGCCAGCAGTCCACTTGACGGGAACTCCTACAATGAGCAGTTCTTC. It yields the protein CASSPLDGNSYNEQFF.

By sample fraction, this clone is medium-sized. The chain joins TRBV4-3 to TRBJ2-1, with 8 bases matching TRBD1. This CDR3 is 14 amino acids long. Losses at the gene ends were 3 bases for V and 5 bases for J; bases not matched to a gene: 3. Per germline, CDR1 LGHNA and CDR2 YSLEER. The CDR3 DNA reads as TGCGCCAGCAGCCAGGGGACAGGACACAATGAGCAGTTCTTC. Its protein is CASSQGTGHNEQFF.

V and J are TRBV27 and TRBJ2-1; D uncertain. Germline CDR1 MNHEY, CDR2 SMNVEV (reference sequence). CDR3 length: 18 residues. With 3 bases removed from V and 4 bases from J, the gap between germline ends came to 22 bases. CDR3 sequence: CASSFSRPADPLYNEQFF. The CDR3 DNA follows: TGTGCCAGCAGTTTTAGTAGACCGGCCGATCCCCTATACAATGAGCAGTTCTTC.

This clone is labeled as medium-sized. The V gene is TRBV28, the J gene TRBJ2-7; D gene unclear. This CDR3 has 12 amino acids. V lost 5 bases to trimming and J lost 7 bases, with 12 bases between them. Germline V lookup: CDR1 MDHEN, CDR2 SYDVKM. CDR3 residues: CASSRGKGEQYF. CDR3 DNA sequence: TGTGCCAGCAGTCGTGGGAAGGGAGAGCAGTACTTC.

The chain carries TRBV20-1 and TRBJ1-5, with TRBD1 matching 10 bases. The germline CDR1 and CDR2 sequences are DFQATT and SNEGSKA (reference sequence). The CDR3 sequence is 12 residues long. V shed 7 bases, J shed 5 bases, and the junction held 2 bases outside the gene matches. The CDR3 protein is CSGTGGDQPQHF. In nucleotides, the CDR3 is TGCAGTGGGACAGGGGGTGATCAGCCCCAGCATTTT.

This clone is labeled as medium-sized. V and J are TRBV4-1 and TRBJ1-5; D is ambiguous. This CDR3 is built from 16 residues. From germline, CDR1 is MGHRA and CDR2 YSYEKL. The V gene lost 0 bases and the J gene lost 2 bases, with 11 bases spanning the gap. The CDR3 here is CASSQDRARRNQPQHF. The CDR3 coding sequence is TGCGCCAGCAGCCAAGATAGAGCGCGGCGCAATCAGCCCCAGCATTTT.

CDR3 sequence reads: CASIGQSNQPQHF. DNA of the CDR3: TGTGCCAGTATAGGGCAGAGCAATCAGCCCCAGCATTTT. J is TRBJ1-5 and V is TRBV19; D not resolved. The CDR3 contains 13 residues. V lost 7 bases and J 1 base, leaving 8 bases between the germline ends. Germline assignment: CDR1 LNHDA and CDR2 SQIVND (reference sequence).

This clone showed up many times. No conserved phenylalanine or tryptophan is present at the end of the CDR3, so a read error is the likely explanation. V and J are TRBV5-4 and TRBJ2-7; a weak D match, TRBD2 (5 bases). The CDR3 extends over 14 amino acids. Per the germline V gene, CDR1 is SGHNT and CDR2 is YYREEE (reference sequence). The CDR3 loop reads CANSLAGLTYEQYL. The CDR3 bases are TGTGCCAACAGCTTGGCGGGTCTGACCTACGAGCAGTACCTC.

The CDR3 loop reads CASSGERTATNEKLFF. The CDR3 DNA is TGTGCCAGCAGTGGAGAGAGGACAGCAACTAATGAAAAACTGTTTTTT. V is TRBV6-1 and J is TRBJ1-4; maybe TRBD1 (6 bases). V lost 4 bases, J lost 0 bases, and 12 bases lay in between. Germline CDR1 MNHNS, CDR2 SASEGT. There are 16 residues in the CDR3.

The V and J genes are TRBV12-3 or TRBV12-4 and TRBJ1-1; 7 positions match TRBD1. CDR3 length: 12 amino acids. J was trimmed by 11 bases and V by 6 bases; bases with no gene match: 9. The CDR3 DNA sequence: TGTGCCAGCAGAACCGAGGGGGCGCCGGCTTTCTTT. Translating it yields CASRTEGAPAFF.

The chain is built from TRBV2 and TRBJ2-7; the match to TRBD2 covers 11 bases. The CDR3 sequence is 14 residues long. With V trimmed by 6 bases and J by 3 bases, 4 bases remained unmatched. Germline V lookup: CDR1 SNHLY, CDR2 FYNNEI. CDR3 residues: CASRPGLAVYEQYF. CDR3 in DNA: TGTGCCAGCAGACCGGGACTAGCGGTCTACGAGCAGTACTTC.

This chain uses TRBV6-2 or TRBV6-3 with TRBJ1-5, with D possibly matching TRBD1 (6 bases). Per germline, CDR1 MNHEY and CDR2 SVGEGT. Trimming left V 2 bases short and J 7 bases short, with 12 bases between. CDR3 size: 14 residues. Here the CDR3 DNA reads TGTGCCAGCAGTTACGGCAGGGGTAGACAGCCCCAGCATTTT. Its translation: CASSYGRGRQPQHF.

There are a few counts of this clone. CDR3 amino acids: CAWMVGRGRQGYTF. The CDR3 DNA follows: TGTGCCTGGATGGTTGGCAGGGGGCGTCAGGGCTACACCTTC. V is TRBV30 and J is TRBJ1-2; TRBD1 matches 8 bases. Germline lookup yields CDR1 GTSNPN and CDR2 SVGIG (reference sequence). The CDR3 has 14 residues. The ends lost 4 bases at V and 8 bases at J; junction bases unmatched: 12.

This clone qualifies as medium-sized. The CDR3 nucleotides read TGTGCCAGCAGTCAGAGTAGAGAGACCCAGTACTTC. It translates to CASSQSRETQYF. V usage is TRBV6-1 and J usage is TRBJ2-5; the D is unclear. V was pared by 5 bases and J by 4 bases, with 8 bases between. The germline gives CDR1 MNHNS, CDR2 SASEGT. The CDR3 is 12 residues long.